The 4 T cell receptor beta chains reported below all come from one sample, sequenced in a study of blood T cell repertoires in COVID-19. Libraries were prepared by immunoSEQ multiplex PCR; TCRdb keeps only in-frame clonotypes and omits some of them. The sample contains some 190,000 clones, roughly 89% of which appear only once. Sequenced sample: PBMCs or T cells enriched from blood (not recorded which). These receptors originate from a woman between 35 and 50 years old with acute COVID-19.

The CDR3 sequence: CASSLGQGMARVNTEAFF. The CDR3 DNA reads as TGTGCCAGCAGCTTGGGACAGGGGATGGCAAGGGTGAACACTGAAGCTTTCTTT. V usage is TRBV5-8 and J usage is TRBJ1-1, with 8 bases identical to TRBD1. The CDR3 extends over 18 amino acids. CDR1 is SGHTS, CDR2 YDEGEE, per germline. V trimming: 0 bases; J trimming: 0 bases; junction bases outside the gene matches: 10.

A few counts support this clone. This chain connects TRBV19 to TRBJ1-1; D is ambiguous. Germline CDR1 reads LNHDA; CDR2 reads SQIVND (reference sequence). The CDR3 contains 14 residues. With 7 bases removed from V and 3 bases from J, the gap between germline ends came to 15 bases. This CDR3 reads CASNGFSADTEAFF. CDR3 in DNA: TGTGCCAGTAACGGGTTTTCGGCGGACACTGAAGCTTTCTTT.

The chain is built from TRBV28 and TRBJ2-5, with D possibly TRBD2 on 5 matching bases. Trimming took off 0 bases at V and 5 bases at J, with 25 bases between the two ends. This CDR3 is 19 amino acids long. CDR1 and CDR2 from the germline V gene are MDHEN and SYDVKM. In DNA form, the CDR3 reads TGTGCCAGCAGTTTATGGGGAACTGGAGGCAGACCGACCGGGGAGACCCAGTACTTC. It is translated as CASSLWGTGGRPTGETQYF.

The chain has TRBV4-2 and TRBJ2-1, with TRBD1 matching over 8 bases. V lost 5 bases and J lost 6; bases outside the gene matches: 6. Germline V gene lookup returns CDR1 LGHNA and CDR2 YNFKEQ. The CDR3 contains 14 residues. As DNA, the CDR3 is TGTGCCAGCAGCGGAACAGGGGGGTCCAATGAGCAGTTCTTC. The encoded protein is CASSGTGGSNEQFF.